The clone carrying this TCR beta chain was picked up one time. Its cognate antigen is unknown. TCRdb keeps only in-frame clones here, not all; method: immunoSEQ multiplex PCR. The sample gives almost 30,000 clones, about 73% of which show up once; roughly 15% is in the top ten. This entry belongs to a study of vaccination effects on CD4 cells after COVID-19. Antigen-specific CD4+ T cells were expanded with viral peptide pools in the ViraFEST assay before sequencing. Investigators separated out CD4+ T cells once less than 11 days of culture had passed. Vaccination of participants consisted of two doses of either the BNT162b2 or mRNA-1273 vaccine. Nobody among the vaccine recipients had prior SARS-CoV-2 infection (nucleocapsid antibodies were negative). The CDR3 sequence is 16 residues long. The germline V and J ends were trimmed by 4 bases and 0 bases, with 13 bases remaining between them. Germline CDR1 is LNHDA and CDR2 is SQIVND (reference sequence).

This receptor was identified in a human donor who received a COVID-19 vaccine. The V gene is TRBV19, the J gene TRBJ1-5; maybe TRBD1 (5 bases). The specimen comprised CD4+ T cells from PBMCs cultured with HCoV-OC43 spike peptides, sampled after COVID-19 vaccination. Subset indicated: HCoV-OC43 spike overlapping peptide pool stimulation. The CDR3 reads CASSKHRDFSNQPQHF. The DNA of the CDR3 is TGTGCCAGTAGTAAACACCGGGACTTTAGCAATCAGCCCCAGCATTTT.